The 22 T cell receptor beta chains below all came from one sample that was sequenced in a study of blood T cell repertoires in COVID-19. Libraries were prepared by immunoSEQ multiplex PCR; TCRdb keeps only in-frame clonotypes and omits some of them. Altogether a few hundred thousand clones are present, around 90% being singletons, with the ten largest covering approximately 1%. The sequencing input was PBMCs or T cells enriched from blood (not recorded which). Every receptor here comes from a woman younger than 45 who had recovered from COVID-19.

The chain couples TRBV15 to TRBJ2-5; 8 nucleotides align to TRBD2. V lost 11 bases, J lost 4 bases, and 12 bases stayed unmatched. In germline, CDR1 is LNHNV, CDR2 YYDKDF (reference sequence). CDR3 length equals 14 residues. The CDR3 sequence is CAFSSGRNGETQYF. CDR3 DNA: TGTGCCTTCTCTAGCGGGCGGAATGGAGAGACCCAGTACTTC.

Ten or more counts support this clone. The chain uses TRBV6-5 and TRBJ1-1; 8 bases are shared with TRBD1. This CDR3 has 15 residues. Germline V gene lookup returns CDR1 MNHEY and CDR2 SVGAGI. Losses at the gene ends were 5 bases for V and 1 base for J; bases not matched to a gene: 6. The CDR3 region is CASSLSGQGNTEAFF. CDR3 in DNA: TGTGCCAGCAGTCTCTCAGGACAGGGGAACACTGAAGCTTTCTTT.

V and J are TRBV6-5 and TRBJ1-4; 7 bases fit TRBD1. J was trimmed by 3 bases and V by 5 bases; bases with no gene match: 6. CDR3 length: 15 residues. Germline CDR1 reads MNHEY; CDR2 reads SVGAGI. CDR3: CASSRTGTANEKLFF. As DNA, the CDR3 is TGTGCCAGCAGTCGTACCGGGACAGCTAATGAAAAACTGTTTTTT.

This CDR3 reads CASSVGLAPHISAANQNTGELFF. The CDR3 bases are TGTGCCAGCAGCGTAGGTCTAGCACCCCACATATCTGCGGCGAACCAAAACACCGGGGAGCTGTTTTTT. The V and J genes are TRBV9 and TRBJ2-2, with a tentative D call TRBD2 (5 bases). With 0 bases removed from V and 2 bases from J, the gap between germline ends came to 32 bases. CDR3 length: 23 amino acids. The germline V gene encodes CDR1 SGDLS and CDR2 YYNGEE.

V is TRBV7-9 and J is TRBJ1-1, with no clear D. In germline, CDR1 is SEHNR, CDR2 FQNEAQ (reference sequence). CDR3 length equals 14 residues. Between the trimmed V and J ends, which lost 0 bases and 4 bases, there was a span of 9 bases. The chain's CDR3 is CASSLAGLSTEAFF. Here the CDR3 DNA reads TGTGCCAGCAGCTTAGCGGGCCTTAGCACTGAAGCTTTCTTT.

The chain joins TRBV7-2 to TRBJ2-3; TRBD2 matches 9 bases. From germline, CDR1 is SGHTA and CDR2 FQGNSA. This CDR3 has 18 amino acids. V lost 3 bases, J lost 5 bases, and 15 bases stayed unmatched. CDR3 sequence reads: CASSFGTSFRARGDTQYF. The CDR3 DNA sequence: TGTGCCAGCAGCTTCGGGACTAGCTTCAGAGCACGAGGAGATACGCAGTATTTT.

This rearrangement joins TRBV30 to TRBJ1-1, with D possibly matching TRBD1 (5 bases). The germline V gene encodes CDR1 GTSNPN and CDR2 SVGIG (reference sequence). This CDR3 has 12 residues. V was clipped by 3 bases and J by 3 bases, with 8 bases between them. The CDR3 DNA reads TGTGCCTGGAGATTCAGGGACACTGAAGCTTTCTTT. Amino acid sequence: CAWRFRDTEAFF.

The DNA for the CDR3 is TGCGCCAGCAGCCGGGACATCTTGGAAACTGAAGCTTTCTTT. Translation gives CASSRDILETEAFF. V usage is TRBV5-1 and J usage is TRBJ1-1, with a possible D match to TRBD1 (6 bases). Trimming pared 4 bases from V and 5 bases from J, leaving 15 bases between. Germline CDR1 is SGHRS and CDR2 is YFSETQ. CDR3 length equals 14 residues.

This chain uses TRBV10-3 with TRBJ1-2; 7 positions agree with TRBD1. The CDR3 loop spans 15 amino acids. The V and J ends lost 6 bases and 2 bases, in that order; junction bases with no gene match: 9. Germline V lookup: CDR1 ENHRY, CDR2 SYGVKD. The CDR3 nucleotides are TGTGCCATCAGAAATCTGGGACAGCCCAACTATGGCTACACCTTC. Encoded protein: CAIRNLGQPNYGYTF.

To note about this clone: This sample includes further DNA sequences coding for the same CDR3. The rearrangement joins TRBV28 to TRBJ2-7; D is undetermined. The ends were cut back, 2 bases at V and 3 bases at J, with 5 bases in the middle. The CDR3 is made up of 12 amino acids. The germline gives CDR1 MDHEN, CDR2 SYDVKM. In DNA form, the CDR3 reads TGTGCCAGCAGTTTAAGAGGCTACGAGCAGTACTTC. Amino acid sequence: CASSLRGYEQYF.

The CDR3 coding sequence is TGTGCCAGCAGTTACGGAGCTTCAGGGGCAATAGGCTACACCTTC. Protein: CASSYGASGAIGYTF. The chain combines TRBV6-6 with TRBJ1-2, with D possibly matching TRBD1 (6 bases). Germline lookup yields CDR1 MNHNY and CDR2 SVGAGI (reference sequence). The V and J ends lost 2 bases and 8 bases respectively, with 18 bases between them. The CDR3 sequence is 15 residues long.

This sequence joins TRBV28 and TRBJ2-2; 9 bases match TRBD1. V shed 5 bases, J shed 3 bases, and the junction held 7 bases outside the gene matches. This CDR3 comprises 16 residues. The germline gives CDR1 MDHEN, CDR2 SYDVKM. CDR3 protein: CASSQITGGYTGELFF. CDR3 sequence (DNA): TGTGCCAGCAGTCAAATCACAGGGGGCTACACCGGGGAGCTGTTTTTT.

This clone appeared a single time. The J gene is TRBJ2-1, the V gene TRBV12-5; 13 bases fit TRBD2. CDR3 length equals 16 residues. Germline V gives CDR1 LGHNT, CDR2 FRNRAP. J lost 8 bases, V lost 2 bases, and 6 bases had no gene match. This chain's CDR3 is CASGLILAGGPYEQFF. The CDR3 DNA sequence: TGTGCTAGTGGTTTGATACTAGCGGGAGGGCCCTATGAGCAGTTCTTC.

The V gene is TRBV5-1, the J gene TRBJ1-1, with 8 bases fitting TRBD1. This CDR3 comprises 16 residues. V trimming: 3 bases; J trimming: 3 bases; junction bases outside the gene matches: 10. Germline CDR1 reads SGHRS; CDR2 reads YFSETQ. This chain's CDR3 is CASSWTGPIGDTEAFF. DNA for the CDR3: TGCGCCAGCAGCTGGACAGGGCCCATAGGGGACACTGAAGCTTTCTTT.

The V and J genes are TRBV7-2 and TRBJ2-5; a weak D match, TRBD1 (6 bases). Germline values: CDR1 SGHTA, CDR2 FQGNSA. Trimming removed 2 bases from V and 3 bases from J, with 10 bases in between. CDR3 size: 14 residues. In DNA form, the CDR3 reads TGTGCCAGCAGCTTACGGACAGCAGAAGAGACCCAGTACTTC. Its translation is CASSLRTAEETQYF.

This clone was seen a single time. V and J are TRBV18 and TRBJ2-2, with D uncertain. Germline V CDR1 and CDR2: KGHSH, LQKENI. The CDR3 loop spans 16 amino acids. With 2 bases removed from V and 6 bases from J, the gap between germline ends came to 16 bases. CDR3 DNA: TGTGCCAGCTCACCAACTCCCACCTTTAACCCCGGGGAGCTGTTTTTT. It codes for CASSPTPTFNPGELFF. The whole variable domain, remainder taken from reference TRBV18 and TRBJ2-2, is NAGVMQNPRHLVRRRGQEARLRCSPMKGHSHVYWYRQLPEEGLKFMVYLQKENIIDESGMPKERFSAEFPKEGPSILRIQQVVRGDSAAYFCASSPTPTFNPGELFFGEGSRLTVL.

The chain is built from TRBV9 and TRBJ1-2; D may be TRBD1 (5 bases). CDR1 and CDR2 from the germline V gene are SGDLS and YYNGEE. The CDR3 is made up of 14 amino acids. Trimming cost V 7 bases and J 3 bases, with 16 bases left between them. The CDR3 spells CASRGEGGYYGYTF. DNA of the CDR3: TGTGCCAGCCGGGGGGAGGGAGGGTACTATGGCTACACCTTC. Using reference TRBV9 and TRBJ1-2 for the parts outside the CDR3, the full variable domain is DSGVTQTPKHLITATGQRVTLRCSPRSGDLSVYWYQQSLDQGLQFLIQYYNGEERAKGNILERFSAQQFPDLHSELNLSSLELGDSALYFCASRGEGGYYGYTFGSGTRLTVV.

The rearrangement joins TRBV9 to TRBJ1-3; a weak D match, TRBD1 (6 bases). Trimming took off 2 bases at V and 1 base at J, with 13 bases between the two ends. In germline, CDR1 is SGDLS, CDR2 YYNGEE. The CDR3 totals 16 residues. The CDR3, as DNA: TGTGCCAGCAGCGTGCAAGACAGGTTATCTGGAAACACCATATATTTT. Residues: CASSVQDRLSGNTIYF. The variable domain in full, completed from reference TRBV9 and TRBJ1-3, reads DSGVTQTPKHLITATGQRVTLRCSPRSGDLSVYWYQQSLDQGLQFLIQYYNGEERAKGNILERFSAQQFPDLHSELNLSSLELGDSALYFCASSVQDRLSGNTIYFGEGSWLTVV.

This clone has a single count. The V gene is TRBV12-2, the J gene TRBJ1-2. TRBV12-2 is a recognized pseudogene. The CDR3 length is 16 residues. CDR3 nucleotide sequence: TGTGCAAGTCGTCGAAGCAATACGGGGAATACTTATGGCTACACCTTC. Translating it yields CASRRSNTGNTYGYTF.

The V and J genes are TRBV5-4 and TRBJ1-4; no clear D. Germline loops: CDR1 SGHNT, CDR2 YYREEE (reference sequence). The CDR3 is made up of 14 amino acids. Trimming removed 0 bases from V and 8 bases from J, with 11 bases in between. The CDR3 DNA follows: TGTGCCAGCAGCTTGGACAGCCCGGCCGAAAAACTGTTTTTT. This encodes CASSLDSPAEKLFF.

This clone was seen more than once but under ten times. V usage is TRBV19 and J usage is TRBJ1-6; D is perhaps TRBD1 (6 bases). The V gene lost 5 bases and the J gene lost 6 bases, with 14 bases spanning the gap. CDR1 and CDR2 (germline): LNHDA, SQIVND (reference sequence). The CDR3 spans 15 residues. CDR3 DNA sequence: TGTGCCAGTAGTGACCTTCGGACAGTTAATTCACCCCTCCACTTT. This encodes CASSDLRTVNSPLHF. Variable domain in full (rest from reference TRBV19 and TRBJ1-6): DGGITQSPKYLFRKEGQNVTLSCEQNLNHDAMYWYRQDPGQGLRLIYYSQIVNDFQKGDIAEGYSVSREKKESFPLTVTSAQKNPTAFYLCASSDLRTVNSPLHFGNGTRLTVT.

The V and J genes are TRBV12-2 and TRBJ1-6; the D call in the table, TRBD1, was not verified against the DNA. TRBV12-2 represents a pseudogene. The CDR3 sequence is 20 residues long. In DNA, the CDR3 is TGTGCAAGTCGCTTAGTCTCTACCCCTAAGGGGGACACTTCCAATTCACCCCTCCACTTT. Translating gives CASRLVSTPKGDTSNSPLHF.